This T cell receptor (beta chain) was retrieved from a study of T cells in Graves' hyperthyroidism and ophthalmopathy. RNA transcripts yielded amplified TCR beta CDR3 regions. Primed by the HTBI set, a first-round RT-PCR was run on the TCR CDR3. A single record per CDR3 protein comes from TCRdb applying MiXCR to the multiplex PCR reads. Here the sample spans roughly 380,000 distinct CDR3 sequences, about 13% being singletons. CDR3 length equals 16 residues. Germline values: CDR1 MNHNS, CDR2 SASEGT. V trimming: 5 bases; J trimming: 6 bases; junction bases outside the gene matches: 10. This clonotype was seen many times.

This chain joins TRBV6-1 and TRBJ1-5; 10 bases line up with TRBD1. Input material: blood. This clonotype originated in a woman younger than 30 with Graves' hyperthyroidism. CDR3 nucleotides: TGTGCCAGCAGTCCAACTCGACAGGGGGCCGCTCAGCCCCAGCATTTT. This encodes CASSPTRQGAAQPQHF.